The clone carrying this TCR beta chain was seen a single time. The antigen remains unidentified. The data were obtained in a study of T cell responses to AZD1222 COVID-19 vaccine. Whole-study results and caveats: Nearly half of unique spike-specific TCRs reportedly avoided B.1.351 and B.1.1.7 mutated regions. With two AZD1222 doses given, Spike-specific TCR breadth and depth both rose. Clonal diversity may have been underestimated in mostly white British donors.

Generated by immunoSEQ multiplex PCR, the TCRdb table keeps only in-frame clones and is missing some. The table includes approximately 83,000 clones, 85% to 95% detected once. This CDR3 has 16 amino acids. Germline V CDR1 and CDR2: LGHDT, YNNKEL (reference sequence). With V trimmed by 5 bases and J by 3 bases, 5 bases remained unmatched. V and J are TRBV3-1 (or the pseudogene TRBV3-2) and TRBJ2-1; 12 nucleotides match TRBD2. The receptor was isolated from an adult in good health. Sequencing was performed on peripheral blood, taken on day 0 of MenACWY control vaccination. The CDR3 DNA sequence: TGTGCCAGCAGCGAGGGGGGACTAGCGGGCTACAATGAGCAGTTCTTC. This encodes CASSEGGLAGYNEQFF.